These T cell receptor beta chains were read from a single sample in a study of cytomegalovirus exposure and HLA in healthy donors. The table came from immunoSEQ multiplex PCR; TCRdb's copy has only in-frame clones and leaves some out. The sample lists 130,000 or so clones, more than 70% occurring once. Sequencing was done on a sample of PBMCs. These receptors all stem from a woman aged 45-60 years in good health and CMV-seropositive. Each CDR3 is given without its conserved first and last residue. Rows may omit the clone size; those that give it use once, few, many or a size class.

ASSQDPAQGFREQY | TRBJ2-7 | . | TRBV4-3
ASSLQQLNYNEQF | TRBJ2-1 | . | TRBV5-6
ATSRDWQGSYEQY | TRBJ2-7 | . | TRBV15
ASSLDGHQPQH | TRBJ1-5 | . | TRBV5-1
ASSEPPPRQETQY | TRBJ2-5 | . | TRBV2
ATSGGARSTDTQY | TRBJ2-3 | . | TRBV7-9
ASSRDSYQPQH | TRBJ1-5 | . | TRBV9
SVEFRTGGLYEQF | TRBJ2-1 | . | TRBV29-1
ASSEVAAGEKLF | TRBJ1-4 | . | TRBV2
ASSLAGGTYEQY | . | . | TRBV11-3
ATALGRSSYNEQF | TRBJ2-1 | . | TRBV11-3
ASSQRAGVYNEQF | TRBJ2-1 | . | TRBV6-5
ASKKGGVGRLDEQF | TRBJ2-1 | . | TRBV7-2
ASSPGLAGDTQY | TRBJ2-3 | . | TRBV7-6
ASRGTGAYEQY | TRBJ2-7 | . | TRBV2
ASSLSGQGYNEQF | TRBJ2-1 | once | TRBV5-1
ASSRRTSGGSQETQY | TRBJ2-5 | . | TRBV5-1
ASGRDSGRGTGELF | TRBJ2-2 | . | TRBV5-1
AIRSSATDTQY | TRBJ2-3 | . | TRBV10-3
ASRREDRGSAEAF | TRBJ1-1 | . | TRBV30
ASTPHDTGELF | TRBJ2-2 | . | TRBV7-9
ASSARGGAVNEQF | TRBJ2-1 | once | TRBV7-2
ASSPRTGEEKLF | TRBJ1-4 | . | TRBV7-9
ASSLGTSSFRRTDTQY | TRBJ2-3 | . | TRBV13
ASSVTQGIYNYGYT | TRBJ1-2 | . | TRBV9
ASSLDRQGPPLGANVLT | TRBJ2-6 | . | TRBV5-1